The 15 T cell receptor beta chains in this list originate from one sample, sequenced in a study of T cells in Graves' hyperthyroidism and ophthalmopathy. There were TCR beta CDR3 regions amplified from RNA transcripts. HTBI primers were the set used in a first-round RT-PCR of the TCR CDR3. TCRdb fed the multiplex PCR reads into MiXCR, producing one record per CDR3 protein. The table includes 450,000 to 550,000 distinct CDR3 sequences, approximately 25% detected once. The sequencing input was blood. Receptors were obtained from a woman aged 30 to 39 with Graves' ophthalmopathy.

The chain joins TRBV6-1 to TRBJ2-7; the D gene is possibly TRBD1 (7 bases). Trimming took 7 bases from V and 4 from J, leaving 23 bases between them. Germline V lookup: CDR1 MNHNS, CDR2 SASEGT. CDR3 length equals 16 residues. The CDR3 reads CASMAHESRGTYEQYF. The DNA for the CDR3 is TGTGCCAGCATGGCCCACGAGTCCAGGGGGACTTACGAGCAGTACTTC.

The chain is built from TRBV12-3 or TRBV12-4 and TRBJ2-7; D call uncertain. The CDR3 consists of 15 residues. The V end was cut by 5 bases, the J end by 5 bases, with 19 bases between. The CDR3 sequence is CASSPPRTVWDEQYF. For the CDR3, the DNA is TGTGCCAGCAGTCCCCCGCGAACGGTCTGGGACGAGCAGTACTTC.

This clonotype was recorded at least ten times. This chain joins TRBV24-1 and TRBJ2-7; 7 bases are a match to TRBD2. Germline values: CDR1 KGHDR, CDR2 SFDVKD. This CDR3 contains 13 residues. V trimming: 5 bases; J trimming: 2 bases; junction bases outside the gene matches: 2. CDR3 sequence reads: CATSASGAYEQYF. The CDR3 DNA is TGTGCCACCAGTGCTAGCGGCGCCTACGAGCAGTACTTC.

This clonotype came up many times. The V call is TRBV6-2 or TRBV6-3, the J call TRBJ2-3; 14 bases agree with TRBD2. The CDR3 runs to 18 residues. CDR1 and CDR2 (germline): MNHEY, SVGEGT. The V gene end was trimmed by 5 bases and the J gene end by 3 bases; junction bases not matched to a gene: 10. The CDR3 sequence is CASSLRTSGGSLTDTQYF. As DNA, the CDR3 is TGTGCCAGCAGTCTACGGACTAGCGGGGGGTCTCTGACAGATACGCAGTATTTT.

This clonotype occurred many times. A read error is possible here, since a much larger clone lies one base away. Likely a read error: the CDR3 ends without its conserved phenylalanine or tryptophan. The genes are TRBV7-2 and TRBJ1-1; the D is unclear. The CDR3 runs to 14 residues. V lost 1 base and J 0 bases, leaving 6 bases between the germline ends. Germline CDR1 reads SGHTA; CDR2 reads FQGNSA. The CDR3 is CASSLDRLNTEAFV. In nucleotides, the CDR3 is TGTGCCAGCAGCTTAGATCGGTTGAACACTGAAGCTTTCGTT.

This clonotype was detected ten times or more. V and J are TRBV2 and TRBJ2-7, with 8 nucleotides matching TRBD1. CDR3 length: 13 amino acids. Germline values: CDR1 SNHLY, CDR2 FYNNEI. V lost 4 bases, J lost 6 bases, and 5 bases stayed unmatched. The CDR3 DNA follows: TGTGCCAGCAGTGCGGACAGGGACGGCGAGCAGTACTTC. Translated: CASSADRDGEQYF.

There are many counts of this clonotype. V usage is TRBV2 and J usage is TRBJ1-2; D perhaps matches TRBD1 (6 bases). Trimming removed 6 bases from V and 6 bases from J, with 14 bases in between. Germline CDR1 reads SNHLY; CDR2 reads FYNNEI. This CDR3 is 13 amino acids long. The CDR3 DNA sequence: TGTGCCAGCAGCTATAACAGGGTCGATGGCTACACCTTC. This translates into CASSYNRVDGYTF.

The table lists this clonotype with many counts. DNA for the CDR3: TGCAGTGCTTCCGGGACTAGCGGAGGAACCTACGAGCAGTACTTC. Translated, it gives CSASGTSGGTYEQYF. The rearrangement links TRBV20-1 to TRBJ2-7, with 11 bases identical to TRBD2. CDR1 DFQATT and CDR2 SNEGSKA come from the germline V gene (reference sequence). V lost 5 bases to trimming and J lost 2 bases; unmatched junction nucleotides: 8. This CDR3 contains 15 residues.

This clonotype has at least ten counts. One end of the junction is discordant with germline, which a read error may explain. V usage is TRBV30 and J usage is TRBJ2-4, with 10 bases that match TRBD1. Germline V lookup: CDR1 GTSNPN, CDR2 SVGIG (reference sequence). The CDR3 extends over 14 amino acids. CDR3 nucleotide sequence: TGTGCCTGGAGGACAGGGGGCGAATGGAACATTAAGTACTTC. This codes for CAWRTGGEWNIKYF.

This clonotype was seen ten or more times. The rearrangement uses TRBV12-3 or TRBV12-4 and TRBJ2-5, with D perhaps TRBD2 (5 bases). This CDR3 comprises 14 residues. The germline V and J ends were trimmed by 3 bases and 2 bases, with 10 bases remaining between them. The CDR3 DNA reads as TGTGCCAGCAGTTTTTCTTCGGGGCAAGAGACCCAGTACTTC. The encoded protein is CASSFSSGQETQYF.

This clonotype has only a few counts. V usage is TRBV4-3 and J usage is TRBJ2-5, with 8 positions matching TRBD2. CDR3 length equals 14 residues. CDR1 LGHNA and CDR2 YSLEER come from the germline V gene. V lost 4 bases and J lost 5; bases outside the gene matches: 6. The CDR3 loop is CASSPDGGAETQYF. The DNA for the CDR3 is TGCGCCAGCAGCCCAGACGGGGGGGCGGAGACCCAGTACTTC.

This clonotype was picked up many times. This chain uses TRBV12-3 or TRBV12-4 with TRBJ1-5, with 12 bases matching TRBD1. The V and J ends lost 6 bases and 7 bases, in that order; junction bases with no gene match: 10. The CDR3 is 16 residues long. The CDR3 DNA sequence: TGTGCCAGCAGCCCTCCGGGACAGGGGGCACGACAGCCCCAGCATTTT. Residues: CASSPPGQGARQPQHF.

The rearrangement links TRBV6-5 to TRBJ1-3; D gene unclear. The CDR3 is 14 amino acids. In germline, CDR1 is MNHEY, CDR2 SVGAGI. V lost 0 bases and J 2 bases, leaving 5 bases between the germline ends. The chain's CDR3 is CASSYSHTGNTIYF. The CDR3 nucleotides are TGTGCCAGCAGTTACTCCCACACTGGAAACACCATATATTTT.

The chain links TRBV6-2 or TRBV6-3 to TRBJ1-5; D uncertain. The length of the CDR3 is 12 residues. Germline CDR1 is MNHEY and CDR2 is SVGEGT. Deletions cut 5 bases from V and 7 bases from J, with 9 bases between. The CDR3 region has the DNA TGTGCCAGCAGTCCTACCAGACAGCCCCAGCATTTT. This sequence encodes CASSPTRQPQHF.

The V call is TRBV19, the J call TRBJ1-5; 8 bases fit TRBD1. The CDR3 runs 15 residues. Trimming cost V 6 bases and J 5 bases; bases outside gene matches: 9. Per germline, CDR1 LNHDA and CDR2 SQIVND (reference sequence). CDR3 protein: CASSLFDRGDQPQHF. CDR3 coding DNA: TGTGCCAGTAGCCTCTTCGACAGGGGAGATCAGCCCCAGCATTTT.